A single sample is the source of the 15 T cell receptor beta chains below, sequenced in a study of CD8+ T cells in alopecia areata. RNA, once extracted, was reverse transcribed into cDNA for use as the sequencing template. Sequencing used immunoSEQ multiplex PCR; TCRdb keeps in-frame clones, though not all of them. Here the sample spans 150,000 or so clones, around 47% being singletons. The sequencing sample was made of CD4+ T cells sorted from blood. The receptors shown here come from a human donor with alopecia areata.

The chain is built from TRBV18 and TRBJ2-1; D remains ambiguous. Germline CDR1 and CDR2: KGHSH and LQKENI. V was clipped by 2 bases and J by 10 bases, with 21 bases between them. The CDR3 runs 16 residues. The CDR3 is CASSPRVRLGLWEQFF. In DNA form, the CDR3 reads TGTGCCAGCTCACCAAGGGTCCGGCTAGGTTTATGGGAGCAGTTCTTC.

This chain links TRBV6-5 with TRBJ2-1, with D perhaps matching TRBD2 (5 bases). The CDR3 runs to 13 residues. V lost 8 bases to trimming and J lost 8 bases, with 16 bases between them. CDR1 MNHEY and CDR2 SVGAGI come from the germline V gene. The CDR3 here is CASVPTSGDEQFF. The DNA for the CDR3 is TGTGCCAGCGTGCCCACGAGCGGAGATGAGCAGTTCTTC.

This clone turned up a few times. The CDR3, as DNA: TGTGCCAGCACCCAGCGAGAAAATGAGCAGTTCTTC. This encodes CASTQRENEQFF. The rearrangement links TRBV7-9 to TRBJ2-1, with D hard to call. The CDR3 spans 12 residues. V dropped 7 bases and J dropped 7 bases, with 11 bases sitting between them. Germline V gene sequence: CDR1 SEHNR, CDR2 FQNEAQ (reference sequence). Complete variable domain (other parts from reference TRBV7-9 and TRBJ2-1): DTGVSQNPRHKITKRGQNVTFRCDPISEHNRLYWYRQTLGQGPEFLTYFQNEAQLEKSRLLSDRFSAERPKGSFSTLEIQRTEQGDSAMYLCASTQRENEQFFGPGTRLTVL.

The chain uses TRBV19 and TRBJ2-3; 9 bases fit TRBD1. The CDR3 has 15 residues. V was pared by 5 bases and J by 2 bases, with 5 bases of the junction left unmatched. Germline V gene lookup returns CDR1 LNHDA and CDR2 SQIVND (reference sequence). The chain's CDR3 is CASSRGTGTTDTQYF. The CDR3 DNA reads TGTGCCAGTAGTCGAGGGACAGGGACCACAGATACGCAGTATTTT.

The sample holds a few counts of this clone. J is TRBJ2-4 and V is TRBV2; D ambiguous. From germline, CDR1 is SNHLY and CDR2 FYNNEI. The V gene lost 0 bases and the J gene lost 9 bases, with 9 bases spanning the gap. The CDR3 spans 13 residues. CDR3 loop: CASSEALFRIQYF. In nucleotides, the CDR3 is TGTGCCAGCAGTGAAGCGCTGTTTCGCATTCAGTACTTC.

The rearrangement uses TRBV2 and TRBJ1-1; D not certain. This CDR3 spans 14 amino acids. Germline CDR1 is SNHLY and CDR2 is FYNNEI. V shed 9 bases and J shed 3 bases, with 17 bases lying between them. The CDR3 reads CASRRLSSHTEAFF. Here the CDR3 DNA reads TGTGCCAGTCGCAGGCTTTCCTCTCACACTGAAGCTTTCTTT.

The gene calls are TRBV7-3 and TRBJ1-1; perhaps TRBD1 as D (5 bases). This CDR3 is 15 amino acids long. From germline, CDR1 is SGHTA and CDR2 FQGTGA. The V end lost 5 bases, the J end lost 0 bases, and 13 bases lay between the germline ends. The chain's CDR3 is CASSPTGTMNTEAFF. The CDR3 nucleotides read TGTGCCAGCAGCCCCACCGGGACGATGAACACTGAAGCTTTCTTT.

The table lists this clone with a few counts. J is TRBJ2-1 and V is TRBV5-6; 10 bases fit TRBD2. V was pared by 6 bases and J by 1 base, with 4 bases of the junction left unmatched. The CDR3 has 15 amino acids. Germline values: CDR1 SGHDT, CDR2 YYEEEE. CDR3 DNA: TGTGCCAGCACCGATAGCGGGAGGTCCTACAATGAGCAGTTCTTC. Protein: CASTDSGRSYNEQFF.

CDR3 sequence (DNA): TGTGCCAGCAGATTCGGACTAGCGCCATTTACAGGGGAGCAGTTCTTC. Protein product: CASRFGLAPFTGEQFF. J is TRBJ2-1 and V is TRBV11-2, with 9 bases identical to TRBD2. The CDR3 consists of 16 residues. CDR1 is SGHAT, CDR2 FQNNGV, per germline. Trimming took 6 bases from V and 10 from J; bases not matched to a gene: 16.

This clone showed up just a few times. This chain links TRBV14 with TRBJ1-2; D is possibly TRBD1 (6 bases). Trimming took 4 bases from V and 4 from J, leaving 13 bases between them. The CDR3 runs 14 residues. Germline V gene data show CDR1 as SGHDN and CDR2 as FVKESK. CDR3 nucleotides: TGTGCCAGCAGCCCCCGACAGGAGCCCTATGGCTACACCTTC. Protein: CASSPRQEPYGYTF. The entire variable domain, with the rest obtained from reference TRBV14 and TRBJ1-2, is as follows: EAGVTQFPSHSVIEKGQTVTLRCDPISGHDNLYWYRRVMGKEIKFLLHFVKESKQDESGMPNNRFLAERTGGTYSTLKVQPAELEDSGVYFCASSPRQEPYGYTFGSGTRLTVV.

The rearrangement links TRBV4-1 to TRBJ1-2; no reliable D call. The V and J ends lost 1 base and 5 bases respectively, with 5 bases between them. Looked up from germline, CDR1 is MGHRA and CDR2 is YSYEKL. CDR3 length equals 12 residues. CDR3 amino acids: CASSQAGYGYTF. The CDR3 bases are TGCGCCAGCAGCCAAGCGGGATATGGCTACACCTTC.

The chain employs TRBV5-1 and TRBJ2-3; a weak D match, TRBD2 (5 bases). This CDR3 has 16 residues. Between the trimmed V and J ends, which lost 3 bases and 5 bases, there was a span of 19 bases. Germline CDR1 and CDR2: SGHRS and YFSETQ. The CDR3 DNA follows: TGCGCCAGCAGCTCAGCACAGATAACTAGTAAAGATACGCAGTATTTT. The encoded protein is CASSSAQITSKDTQYF.

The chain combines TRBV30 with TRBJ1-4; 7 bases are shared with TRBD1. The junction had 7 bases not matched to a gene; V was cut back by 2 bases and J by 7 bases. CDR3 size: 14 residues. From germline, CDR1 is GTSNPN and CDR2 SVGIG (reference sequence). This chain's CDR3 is CAWSSPDRLEKLFF. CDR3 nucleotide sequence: TGTGCCTGGAGTTCGCCGGACAGGCTTGAAAAACTGTTTTTT.

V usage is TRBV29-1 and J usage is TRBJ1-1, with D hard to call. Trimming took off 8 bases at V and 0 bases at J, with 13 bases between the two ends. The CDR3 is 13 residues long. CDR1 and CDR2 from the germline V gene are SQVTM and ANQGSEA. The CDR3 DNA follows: TGCAGCTCCTCGGGGATCTTGAACACTGAAGCTTTCTTT. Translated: CSSSGILNTEAFF.

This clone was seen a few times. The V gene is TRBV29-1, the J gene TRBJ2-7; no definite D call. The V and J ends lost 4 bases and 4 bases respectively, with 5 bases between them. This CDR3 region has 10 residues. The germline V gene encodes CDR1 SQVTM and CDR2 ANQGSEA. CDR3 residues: CSVGVYEQYF. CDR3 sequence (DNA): TGCAGCGTTGGGGTTTACGAGCAGTACTTC.